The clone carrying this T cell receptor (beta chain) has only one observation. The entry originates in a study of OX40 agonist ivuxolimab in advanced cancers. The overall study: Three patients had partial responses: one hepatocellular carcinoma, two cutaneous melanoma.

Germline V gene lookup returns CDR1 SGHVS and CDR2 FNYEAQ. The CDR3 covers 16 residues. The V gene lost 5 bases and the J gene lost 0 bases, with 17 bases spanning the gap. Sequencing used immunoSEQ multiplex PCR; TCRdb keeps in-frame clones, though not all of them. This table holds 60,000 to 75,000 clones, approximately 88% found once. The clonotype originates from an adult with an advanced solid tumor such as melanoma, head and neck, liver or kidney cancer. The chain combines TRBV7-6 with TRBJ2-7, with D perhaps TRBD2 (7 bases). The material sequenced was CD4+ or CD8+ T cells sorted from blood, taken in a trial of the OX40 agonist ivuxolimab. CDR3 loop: CASSPSPGGASYEQYF. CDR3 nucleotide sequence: TGTGCCAGCAGCCCCAGTCCGGGGGGCGCCTCCTACGAGCAGTACTTC.